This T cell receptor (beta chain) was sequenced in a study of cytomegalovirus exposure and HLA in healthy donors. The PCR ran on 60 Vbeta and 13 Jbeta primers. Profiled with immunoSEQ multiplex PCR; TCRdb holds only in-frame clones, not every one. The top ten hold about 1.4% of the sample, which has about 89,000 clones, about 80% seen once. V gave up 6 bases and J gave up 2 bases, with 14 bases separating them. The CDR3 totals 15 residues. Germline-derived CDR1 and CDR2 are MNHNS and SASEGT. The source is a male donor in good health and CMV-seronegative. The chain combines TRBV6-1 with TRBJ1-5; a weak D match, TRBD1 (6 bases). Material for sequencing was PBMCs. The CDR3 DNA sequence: TGTGCCAGCAGAGTTCAGGGGAATGGCAATCAGCCCCAGCATTTT. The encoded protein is CASRVQGNGNQPQHF.